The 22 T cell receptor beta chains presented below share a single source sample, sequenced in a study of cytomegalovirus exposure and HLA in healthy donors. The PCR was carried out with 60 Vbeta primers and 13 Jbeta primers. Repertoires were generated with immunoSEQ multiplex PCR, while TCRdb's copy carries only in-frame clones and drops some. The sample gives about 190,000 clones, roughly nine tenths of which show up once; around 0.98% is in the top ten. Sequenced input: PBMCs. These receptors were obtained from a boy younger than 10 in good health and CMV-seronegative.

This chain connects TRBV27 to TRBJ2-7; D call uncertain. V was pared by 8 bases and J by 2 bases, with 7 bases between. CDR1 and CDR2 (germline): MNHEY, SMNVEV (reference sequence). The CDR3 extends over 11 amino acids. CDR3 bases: TGTGCCAGCGGCCCACCCTACGAGCAGTACTTC. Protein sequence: CASGPPYEQYF.

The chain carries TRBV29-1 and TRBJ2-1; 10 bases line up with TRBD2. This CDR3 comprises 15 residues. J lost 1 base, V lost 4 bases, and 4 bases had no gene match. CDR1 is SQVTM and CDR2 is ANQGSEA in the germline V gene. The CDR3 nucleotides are TGCAGCGTTGCCAAGACTAGCGGGTCCTACAATGAGCAGTTCTTC. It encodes CSVAKTSGSYNEQFF.

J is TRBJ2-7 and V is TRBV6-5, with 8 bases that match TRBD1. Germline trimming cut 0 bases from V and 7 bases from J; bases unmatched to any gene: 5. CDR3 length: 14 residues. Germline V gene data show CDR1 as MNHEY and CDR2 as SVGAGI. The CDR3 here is CASSYSRGLKEQYF. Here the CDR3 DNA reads TGTGCCAGCAGTTACTCCAGGGGGCTAAAGGAGCAGTACTTC.

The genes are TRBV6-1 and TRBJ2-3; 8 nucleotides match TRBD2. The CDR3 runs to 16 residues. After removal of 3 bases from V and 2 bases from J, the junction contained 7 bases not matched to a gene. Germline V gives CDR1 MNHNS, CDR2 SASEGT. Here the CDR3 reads CASSDNTGGNTDTQYF. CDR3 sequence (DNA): TGTGCCAGCAGTGATAATACGGGAGGGAACACAGATACGCAGTATTTT.

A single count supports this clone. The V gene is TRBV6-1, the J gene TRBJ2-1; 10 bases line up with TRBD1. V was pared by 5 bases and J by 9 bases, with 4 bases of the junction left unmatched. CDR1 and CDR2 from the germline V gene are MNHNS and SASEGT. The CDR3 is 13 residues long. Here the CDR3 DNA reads TGTGCCAGCAGTCGACAGGGGGCGGCTGAGCAGTTCTTC. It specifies CASSRQGAAEQFF.

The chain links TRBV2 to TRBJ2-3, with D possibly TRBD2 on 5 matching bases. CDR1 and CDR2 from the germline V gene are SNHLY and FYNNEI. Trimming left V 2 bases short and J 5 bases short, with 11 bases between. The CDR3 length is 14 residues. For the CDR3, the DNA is TGTGCCAGCAGTGAACTAGCCTCCGGAGATACGCAGTATTTT. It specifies CASSELASGDTQYF.

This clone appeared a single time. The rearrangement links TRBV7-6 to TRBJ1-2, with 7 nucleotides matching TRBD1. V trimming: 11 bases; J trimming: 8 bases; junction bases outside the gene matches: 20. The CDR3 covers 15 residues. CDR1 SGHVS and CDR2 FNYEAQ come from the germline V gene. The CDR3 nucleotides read TGTGCCGTCTCCCGTGGGACAGCTAATGCTCTAGGCTACACCTTC. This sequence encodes CAVSRGTANALGYTF. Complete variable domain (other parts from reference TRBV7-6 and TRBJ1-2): GAGVSQSPRYKVTKRGQDVALRCDPISGHVSLYWYRQALGQGPEFLTYFNYEAQQDKSGLPNDRFSAERPEGSISTLTIQRTEQRDSAMYRCAVSRGTANALGYTFGSGTRLTVV.

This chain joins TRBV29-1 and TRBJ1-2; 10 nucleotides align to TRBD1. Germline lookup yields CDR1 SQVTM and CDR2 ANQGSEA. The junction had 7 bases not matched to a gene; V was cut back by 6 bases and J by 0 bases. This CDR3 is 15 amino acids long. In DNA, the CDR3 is TGCAGCGTGGGACAGGGGCCTCCTCCTAACTATGGCTACACCTTC. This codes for CSVGQGPPPNYGYTF.

The CDR3 DNA reads TGTGCCAGCAGCTCCGACAGGGGGCCCCCCACGCAGTATTTT. The encoded protein is CASSSDRGPPTQYF. This sequence joins TRBV7-6 and TRBJ2-3; 10 nucleotides agree with TRBD1. J was trimmed by 9 bases and V by 4 bases; bases with no gene match: 7. CDR1 is SGHVS, CDR2 FNYEAQ, per germline. This CDR3 contains 14 residues.

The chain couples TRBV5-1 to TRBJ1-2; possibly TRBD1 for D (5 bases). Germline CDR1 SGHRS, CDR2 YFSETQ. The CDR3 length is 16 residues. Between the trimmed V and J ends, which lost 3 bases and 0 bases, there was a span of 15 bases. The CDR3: CASSYSPTGANYGYTF. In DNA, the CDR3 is TGCGCCAGCAGCTACTCCCCCACAGGAGCTAACTATGGCTACACCTTC.

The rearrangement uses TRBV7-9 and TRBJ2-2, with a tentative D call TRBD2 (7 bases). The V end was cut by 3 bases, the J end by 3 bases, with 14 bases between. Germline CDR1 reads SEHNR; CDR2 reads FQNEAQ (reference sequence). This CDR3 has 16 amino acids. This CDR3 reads CASSLVGGRDTGELFF. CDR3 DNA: TGTGCCAGCAGCTTGGTGGGGGGGCGAGACACCGGGGAGCTGTTTTTT.

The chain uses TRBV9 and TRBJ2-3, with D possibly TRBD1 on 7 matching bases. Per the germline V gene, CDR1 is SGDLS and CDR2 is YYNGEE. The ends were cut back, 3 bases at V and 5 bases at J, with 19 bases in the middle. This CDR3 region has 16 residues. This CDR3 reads CASSASTGLGGDTQYF. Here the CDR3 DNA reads TGTGCCAGCAGCGCCTCGACAGGGCTGGGAGGAGATACGCAGTATTTT.

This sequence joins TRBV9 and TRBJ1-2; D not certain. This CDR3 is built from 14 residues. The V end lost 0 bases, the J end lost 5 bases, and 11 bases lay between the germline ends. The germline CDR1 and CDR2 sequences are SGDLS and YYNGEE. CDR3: CASSVDGGGYGYTF. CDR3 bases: TGTGCCAGCAGCGTAGATGGCGGCGGATATGGCTACACCTTC.

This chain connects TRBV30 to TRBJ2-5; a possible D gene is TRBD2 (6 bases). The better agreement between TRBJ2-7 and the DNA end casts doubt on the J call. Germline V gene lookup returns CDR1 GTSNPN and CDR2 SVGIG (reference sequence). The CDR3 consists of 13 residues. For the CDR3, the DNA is TGTGCCTGGAAACGGGAGAAATGGGACGAGCAGTACTTC. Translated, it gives CAWKREKWDEQYF.

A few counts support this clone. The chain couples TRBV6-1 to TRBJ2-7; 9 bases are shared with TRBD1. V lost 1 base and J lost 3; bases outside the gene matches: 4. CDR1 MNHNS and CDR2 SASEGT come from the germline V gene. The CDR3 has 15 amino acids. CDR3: CASSEGGDRVYEQYF. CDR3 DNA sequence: TGTGCCAGCAGTGAAGGTGGGGACAGGGTCTACGAGCAGTACTTC.

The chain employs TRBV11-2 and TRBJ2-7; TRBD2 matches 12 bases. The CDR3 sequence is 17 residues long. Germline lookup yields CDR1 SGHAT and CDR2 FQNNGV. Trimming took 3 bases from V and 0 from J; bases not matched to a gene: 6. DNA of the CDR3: TGTGCCAGCAGCTTTCTAGCGGGGGGGGGTACCTCCTACGAGCAGTACTTC. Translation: CASSFLAGGGTSYEQYF.

CDR3 nucleotides: TGTGCCAGCGCGGGAAAAAGCTCCTACAATGAGCAGTTCTTC. Translating it yields CASAGKSSYNEQFF. The chain joins TRBV6-5 to TRBJ2-1; a possible D gene is TRBD2 (6 bases). CDR3 size: 14 residues. CDR1 is MNHEY, CDR2 SVGAGI, per germline. V lost 8 bases, J lost 0 bases, and 11 bases lay in between.

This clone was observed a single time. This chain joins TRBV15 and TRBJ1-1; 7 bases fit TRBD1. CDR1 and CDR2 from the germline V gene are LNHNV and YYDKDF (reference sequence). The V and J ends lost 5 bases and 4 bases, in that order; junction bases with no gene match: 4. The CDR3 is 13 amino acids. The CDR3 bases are TGTGCCACCAGCTGGGGACAGACCACTGAAGCTTTCTTT. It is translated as CATSWGQTTEAFF. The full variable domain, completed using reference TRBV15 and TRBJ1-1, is DAMVIQNPRYQVTQFGKPVTLSCSQTLNHNVMYWYQQKSSQAPKLLFHYYDKDFNNEADTPDNFQSRRPNTSFCFLDIRSPGLGDTAMYLCATSWGQTTEAFFGQGTRLTVV.

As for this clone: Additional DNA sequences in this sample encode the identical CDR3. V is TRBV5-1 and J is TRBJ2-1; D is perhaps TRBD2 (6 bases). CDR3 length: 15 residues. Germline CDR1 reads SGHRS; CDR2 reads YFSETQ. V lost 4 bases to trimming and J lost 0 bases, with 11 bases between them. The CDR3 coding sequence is TGCGCCAGCAGCGGGCAAGCGGGCTCCTACAATGAGCAGTTCTTC. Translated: CASSGQAGSYNEQFF.

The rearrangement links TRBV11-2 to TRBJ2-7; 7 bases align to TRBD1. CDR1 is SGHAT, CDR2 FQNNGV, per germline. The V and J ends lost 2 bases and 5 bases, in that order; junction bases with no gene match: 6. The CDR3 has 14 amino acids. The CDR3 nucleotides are TGTGCCAGCAGCTTAAACAGGGGAACGAACGAGCAGTACTTC. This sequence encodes CASSLNRGTNEQYF.

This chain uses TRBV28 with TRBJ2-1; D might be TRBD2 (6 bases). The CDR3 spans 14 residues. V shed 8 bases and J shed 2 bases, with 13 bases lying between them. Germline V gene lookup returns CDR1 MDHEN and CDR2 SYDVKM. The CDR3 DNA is TGTGCCAGCGCGTTAGCGGAGCCCTACAATGAGCAGTTCTTC. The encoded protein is CASALAEPYNEQFF.

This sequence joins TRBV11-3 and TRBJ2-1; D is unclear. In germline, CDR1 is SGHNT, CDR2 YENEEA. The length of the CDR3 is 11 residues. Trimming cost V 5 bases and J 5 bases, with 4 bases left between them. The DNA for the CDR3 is TGTGCCAGCAGCCAGGACAATGAGCAGTTCTTC. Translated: CASSQDNEQFF.